One sample yielded the 6 T cell receptor beta chains listed below, sequenced in a study of shared clonotypes between healthy human individuals. This table comes from immunoSEQ multiplex PCR, and its TCRdb copy is limited to in-frame clones, with some not included. The sample lists 2 million to 2.5 million clones, 95% occurring once. The sequenced sample was naive CD4+ T cells sorted from blood. Sample subset: CD45RA+ positively selected. Receptors were obtained from a man younger than 35 in good health.

The chain is built from TRBV11-3 and TRBJ2-2; 7 nucleotides align to TRBD2. The germline V gene has CDR1 SGHNT and CDR2 YENEEA. J gave up 4 bases and V 4 bases, and 9 bases lay outside the gene matches. The CDR3 consists of 16 residues. The DNA for the CDR3 is TGTGCCAGCAGCTACCAAACTAGCGCGGGCACCGGGGAGCTGTTTTTT. It translates to CASSYQTSAGTGELFF.

V gene TRBV16 combines with J gene TRBJ2-1; possible D gene TRBD2, 6 bases. The CDR3 is made up of 15 amino acids. Germline assignment: CDR1 KGHSY and CDR2 FQNENV. V gave up 4 bases and J gave up 3 bases, with 13 bases separating them. CDR3 bases: TGTGCCAGCAGCCCACCGGGACTGTACTACAATGAGCAGTTCTTC. This gives the protein CASSPPGLYYNEQFF.

This clone is a singleton in its sample. The chain couples TRBV21-1 to TRBJ2-3; the table's D gene call, TRBD2, was not cross checked with the DNA. TRBV21-1 is termed a pseudogene. The CDR3 contains 20 residues. The chain's CDR3 is CASSNPPGSRLAGGTDTQYF. CDR3 nucleotide sequence: TGTGCCAGCAGCAATCCCCCTGGGTCTCGACTAGCGGGGGGGACAGATACGCAGTATTTT.

This chain links TRBV6-1 with TRBJ1-5, with 7 nucleotides matching TRBD1. The CDR3 loop spans 12 amino acids. V lost 8 bases, J lost 4 bases, and 2 bases stayed unmatched. The germline CDR1 and CDR2 sequences are MNHNS and SASEGT. The CDR3 DNA follows: TGTGCCAGCGGACAGGAAAATCAGCCCCAGCATTTT. It yields the protein CASGQENQPQHF.

The rearrangement joins TRBV6-5 to TRBJ2-1; D tentatively fits TRBD1 or TRBD2 (5 bases each). The V gene lost 6 bases and the J gene lost 3 bases, with 12 bases spanning the gap. CDR3 length: 14 residues. Germline-derived CDR1 and CDR2 are MNHEY and SVGAGI. In DNA, the CDR3 is TGTGCCAGCAGATCCGGGACGGACTACAATGAGCAGTTCTTC. The encoded protein is CASRSGTDYNEQFF.

V is TRBV11-3 and J is TRBJ2-3; either TRBD1 or TRBD2 may supply D (5 bases each). Germline V CDR1 and CDR2: SGHNT, YENEEA. The CDR3 length is 14 residues. Between the trimmed V and J ends, which lost 2 bases and 2 bases, there was a span of 8 bases. DNA for the CDR3: TGTGCCAGCAGCTTAATCGGGGCCACAGATACGCAGTATTTT. Residues: CASSLIGATDTQYF.